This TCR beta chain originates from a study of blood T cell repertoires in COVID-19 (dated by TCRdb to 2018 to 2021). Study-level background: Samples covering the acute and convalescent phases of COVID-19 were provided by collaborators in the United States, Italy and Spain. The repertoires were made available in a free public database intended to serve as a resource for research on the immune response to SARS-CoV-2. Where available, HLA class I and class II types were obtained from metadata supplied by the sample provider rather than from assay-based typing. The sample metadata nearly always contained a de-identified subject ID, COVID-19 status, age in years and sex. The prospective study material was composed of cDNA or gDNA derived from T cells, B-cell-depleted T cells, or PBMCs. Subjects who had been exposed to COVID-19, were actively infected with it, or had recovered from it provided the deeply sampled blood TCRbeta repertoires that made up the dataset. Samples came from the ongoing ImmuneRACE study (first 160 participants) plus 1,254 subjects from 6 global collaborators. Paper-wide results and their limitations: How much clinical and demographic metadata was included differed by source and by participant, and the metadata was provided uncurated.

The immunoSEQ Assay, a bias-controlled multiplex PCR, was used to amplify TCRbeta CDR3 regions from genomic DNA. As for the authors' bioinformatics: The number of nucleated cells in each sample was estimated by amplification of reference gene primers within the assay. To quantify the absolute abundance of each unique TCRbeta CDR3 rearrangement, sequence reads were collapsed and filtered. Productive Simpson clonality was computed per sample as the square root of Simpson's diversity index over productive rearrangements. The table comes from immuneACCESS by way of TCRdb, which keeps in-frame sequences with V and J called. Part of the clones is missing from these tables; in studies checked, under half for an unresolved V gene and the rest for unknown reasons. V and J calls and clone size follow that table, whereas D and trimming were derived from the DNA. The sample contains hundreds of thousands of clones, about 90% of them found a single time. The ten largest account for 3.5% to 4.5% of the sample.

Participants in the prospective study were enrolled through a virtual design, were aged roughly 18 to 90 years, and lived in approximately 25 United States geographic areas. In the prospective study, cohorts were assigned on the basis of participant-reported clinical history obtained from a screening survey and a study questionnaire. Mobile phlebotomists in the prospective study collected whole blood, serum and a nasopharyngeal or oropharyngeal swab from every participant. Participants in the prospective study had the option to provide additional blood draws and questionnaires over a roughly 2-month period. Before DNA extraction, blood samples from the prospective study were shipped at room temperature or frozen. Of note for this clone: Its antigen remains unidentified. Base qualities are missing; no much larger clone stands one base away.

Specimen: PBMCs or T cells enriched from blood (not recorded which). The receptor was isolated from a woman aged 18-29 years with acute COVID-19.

In nucleotides, the sequence is TGTGCCAGCAGTCTAAGGACTAGCGGGAGTCTAGAGAACAGAGAGACCCAGTACTTC. It is translated as CASSLRTSGSLENRETQYF. The chain is made from TRBV27 and TRBJ2-5, with 13 junctional bases fitting TRBD2. For this chain, trimming is 5 bases at the V end and 4 bases at the J end, and the number of junction bases without a gene match is 16. CDR1 and CDR2, per the germline V gene (reference sequence), are MNHEY and SMNVEV. Counted from cysteine to phenylalanine, this CDR3 has 19 amino acids. Just the 57-base CDR3 DNA is kept, in frame starting at base 1.